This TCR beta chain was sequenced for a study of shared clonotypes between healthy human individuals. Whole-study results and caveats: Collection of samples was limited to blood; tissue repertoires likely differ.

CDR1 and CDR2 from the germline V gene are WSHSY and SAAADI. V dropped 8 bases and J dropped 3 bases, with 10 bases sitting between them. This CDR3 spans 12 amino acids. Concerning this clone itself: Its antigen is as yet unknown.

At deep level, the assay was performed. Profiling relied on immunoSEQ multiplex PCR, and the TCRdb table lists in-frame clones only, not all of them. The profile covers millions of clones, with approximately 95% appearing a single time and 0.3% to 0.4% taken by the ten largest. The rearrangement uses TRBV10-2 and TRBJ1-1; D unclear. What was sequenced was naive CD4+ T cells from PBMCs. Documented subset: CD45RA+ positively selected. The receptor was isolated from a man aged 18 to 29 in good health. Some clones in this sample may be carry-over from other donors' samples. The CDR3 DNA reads TGCGCCAGCCGCGACGGAGACACTGAAGCTTTCTTT. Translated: CASRDGDTEAFF.